The 20 T cell receptor beta chains reported below all come from one sample, sequenced in a study of blood T cell repertoires in COVID-19. Clones were sequenced by immunoSEQ multiplex PCR, and TCRdb holds only the in-frame ones, with some missing. The table lists 210,000 or so clones, around 80% of them singletons. The sample comprised PBMCs or T cells enriched from blood (not recorded which). The receptors were gathered from a man in his sixties who had recovered from COVID-19.

The genes are TRBV10-1 and TRBJ2-4; 11 bases line up with TRBD2. V lost 0 bases to trimming and J lost 0 bases; unmatched junction nucleotides: 22. The CDR3 is 24 amino acids. Germline CDR1 and CDR2: WNHNN and SYGVQD (reference sequence). CDR3 protein: CASSESTLGSGGAGRDLAKNIQYF. The CDR3 DNA sequence: TGCGCCAGCAGTGAGTCGACCCTGGGTAGCGGGGGGGCCGGCCGGGATCTAGCCAAAAACATTCAGTACTTC.

J is TRBJ1-1 and V is TRBV4-3, with D perhaps matching TRBD1 (5 bases). The CDR3 runs to 15 residues. Trimming removed 0 bases at V and 4 bases at J, with 12 bases between. Germline V lookup: CDR1 LGHNA, CDR2 YSLEER. The CDR3 sequence is CASSQDPRGITEAFF. The CDR3 coding sequence is TGCGCCAGCAGCCAAGATCCGCGGGGGATCACTGAAGCTTTCTTT.

The V and J genes are TRBV18 and TRBJ2-4; TRBD2 aligns across 14 bases. Germline V gene lookup returns CDR1 KGHSH and CDR2 LQKENI. The CDR3 length is 17 residues. J was trimmed by 6 bases and V by 3 bases; bases with no gene match: 7. DNA of the CDR3: TGTGCCAGCTCACCTTCCCCGACTAGCGGGGGGGCAAACATTCAGTACTTC. Residues: CASSPSPTSGGANIQYF.

V is TRBV12-5 and J is TRBJ1-2, with a weak D call TRBD1 (5 bases). This CDR3 contains 19 residues. CDR1 is LGHNT and CDR2 is FRNRAP in the germline V gene. V gave up 0 bases and J gave up 9 bases, with 29 bases separating them. The CDR3, as DNA: TGTGCTAGTGGTTTGGTAGGGATGTCTTTCGGCGGGGGTGCGGGTCGCTACACCTTC. Its protein product is CASGLVGMSFGGGAGRYTF. Combining the CDR3 with reference TRBV12-5 and TRBJ1-2 gives the whole variable domain DARVTQTPRHKVTEMGQEVTMRCQPILGHNTVFWYRQTMMQGLELLAYFRNRAPLDDSGMPKDRFSAEMPDATLATLKIQPSEPRDSAVYFCASGLVGMSFGGGAGRYTFGSGTRLTVV.

CDR3 nucleotides: TGTGCCAGTAGTTGGACAGGGGATGGCTATGGCTACACCTTC. This codes for CASSWTGDGYGYTF. The chain carries TRBV19 and TRBJ1-2; 9 bases align to TRBD1. CDR3 length equals 14 residues. V dropped 5 bases and J dropped 4; count of bases not matched to a gene: 5. Germline V gene sequence: CDR1 LNHDA, CDR2 SQIVND (reference sequence).

The chain uses TRBV5-4 and TRBJ1-1; D might be TRBD1 (5 bases). V shed 4 bases and J shed 0 bases, with 16 bases lying between them. Germline V lookup: CDR1 SGHNT, CDR2 YYREEE (reference sequence). The length of the CDR3 is 16 residues. The CDR3 region is CASSPGGGGMNTEAFF. The DNA of the CDR3 is TGTGCCAGCAGCCCGGGGGGAGGCGGGATGAACACTGAAGCTTTCTTT.

The chain has TRBV11-3 and TRBJ2-3; the match to TRBD2 covers 11 bases. Germline values: CDR1 SGHNT, CDR2 YENEEA. V gave up 5 bases and J gave up 3 bases; unmatched junction bases: 4. This CDR3 spans 15 amino acids. CDR3 protein: CASSLSGGATDTQYF. CDR3 nucleotides: TGTGCCAGCAGCCTTAGCGGGGGGGCTACAGATACGCAGTATTTT. The complete variable domain, with remaining parts taken from reference TRBV11-3 and TRBJ2-3, reads EAGVVQSPRYKIIEKKQPVAFWCNPISGHNTLYWYLQNLGQGPELLIRYENEEAVDDSQLPKDRFSAERLKGVDSTLKIQPAELGDSAVYLCASSLSGGATDTQYFGPGTRLTVL.

V and J are TRBV7-3 and TRBJ1-2, with D perhaps TRBD1 (6 bases). V lost 5 bases and J lost 4, with 17 bases in between. Germline values: CDR1 SGHTA, CDR2 FQGTGA. The CDR3 is made up of 15 amino acids. The CDR3 DNA sequence: TGTGCCAGCAGCCCAAGTCAGGGGTCTGGCTATGGCTACACCTTC. It is translated as CASSPSQGSGYGYTF.

This sequence joins TRBV3-1 (or the pseudogene TRBV3-2) and TRBJ1-1; 12 bases are a match to TRBD1. Germline-derived CDR1 and CDR2 are LGHDT and YNNKEL (reference sequence). V was pared by 3 bases and J by 5 bases, with 7 bases of the junction left unmatched. The CDR3 length is 16 residues. The CDR3 region is CASSHRDRGRGTEAFF. The CDR3 region has the DNA TGTGCCAGCAGCCACCGGGACAGGGGGCGCGGAACTGAAGCTTTCTTT.

The genes are TRBV27 and TRBJ1-5; TRBD1 agrees at 8 bases. Germline trimming cut 6 bases from V and 3 bases from J; bases unmatched to any gene: 4. The CDR3 length is 14 residues. Germline V gene lookup returns CDR1 MNHEY and CDR2 SMNVEV (reference sequence). CDR3: CASSAGGVNQPQHF. The CDR3, as DNA: TGTGCCAGCAGCGCAGGGGGCGTCAATCAGCCCCAGCATTTT.

This rearrangement joins TRBV3-1 (or the pseudogene TRBV3-2) to TRBJ2-5, with TRBD2 as a possible D gene (5 bases). From germline, CDR1 is LGHDT and CDR2 YNNKEL (reference sequence). This CDR3 is built from 15 residues. Trimming cost V 4 bases and J 4 bases, with 16 bases left between them. CDR3 sequence reads: CASSLGAADRETQYF. Here the CDR3 DNA reads TGTGCCAGCAGCCTCGGAGCGGCCGACCGAGAGACCCAGTACTTC.

This clone came up a few times. This chain uses TRBV5-4 with TRBJ2-2, with 12 bases lining up with TRBD2. The CDR3 spans 17 residues. CDR1 SGHNT and CDR2 YYREEE come from the germline V gene (reference sequence). J gave up 7 bases and V 1 base, and 8 bases lay outside the gene matches. The CDR3 sequence is CASSLLLAGGRNGELFF. CDR3 nucleotide sequence: TGTGCCAGCAGCTTGCTACTAGCGGGGGGCCGGAACGGGGAGCTGTTTTTT.

This sequence joins TRBV5-1 and TRBJ2-7, with D perhaps TRBD2 (5 bases). V was pared by 1 base and J by 3 bases, with 11 bases between. The CDR3 runs 14 residues. Germline CDR1 and CDR2: SGHRS and YFSETQ. Here the CDR3 DNA reads TGCGCCAGCAGCTTGTCCGGGGTAGGCTACGAGCAGTACTTC. Translation: CASSLSGVGYEQYF.

The rearrangement uses TRBV4-2 and TRBJ2-3; 9 nucleotides line up with TRBD1. Per germline, CDR1 LGHNA and CDR2 YNFKEQ. V lost 1 base to trimming and J lost 5 bases; unmatched junction nucleotides: 13. This CDR3 contains 18 residues. CDR3 in amino acids: CASSQGLQPGQGLDTQYF. The CDR3 nucleotides are TGTGCCAGCAGCCAAGGTTTGCAGCCGGGACAGGGATTAGATACGCAGTATTTT.

This chain uses TRBV5-1 with TRBJ2-5; D possibly corresponds to TRBD2 (6 bases). The V gene lost 3 bases and the J gene lost 3 bases, with 12 bases spanning the gap. Germline CDR1 reads SGHRS; CDR2 reads YFSETQ. The CDR3 spans 14 residues. CDR3 in amino acids: CASSSKTGEETQYF. In DNA, the CDR3 is TGCGCCAGCAGCTCAAAGACGGGAGAAGAGACCCAGTACTTC.

CDR3 region: CASSLSRQGSTSPLHF. CDR3 coding DNA: TGTGCCAGCAGTTTATCGAGACAGGGCTCGACTTCACCCCTCCACTTT. The chain is built from TRBV27 and TRBJ1-6, with 7 bases matching TRBD1. Unmatched junction bases numbered 8, after V lost 0 bases and J lost 9 bases. CDR3 length equals 16 residues. CDR1 is MNHEY, CDR2 SMNVEV, per germline (reference sequence).

The chain employs TRBV7-2 and TRBJ2-7, with a tentative D call TRBD1 (5 bases). Trimming took off 1 base at V and 0 bases at J, with 10 bases between the two ends. Germline-derived CDR1 and CDR2 are SGHTA and FQGNSA. The CDR3 has 15 residues. CDR3 coding DNA: TGTGCCAGCAGCTTAGACAGGAGCAGCTCCTACGAGCAGTACTTC. This encodes CASSLDRSSSYEQYF.

The V gene is TRBV15, the J gene TRBJ2-7, with D hard to call. Trimming pared 3 bases from V and 3 bases from J, leaving 18 bases between. CDR3 length: 16 residues. Looked up from germline, CDR1 is LNHNV and CDR2 is YYDKDF (reference sequence). CDR3 in DNA: TGTGCCACCAGCAGGGCCCCCTCGATGGCTGACTACGAGCAGTACTTC. Translation: CATSRAPSMADYEQYF.

The V and J genes are TRBV2 and TRBJ1-4, with D possibly TRBD1 on 6 matching bases. Germline CDR1 and CDR2: SNHLY and FYNNEI. This CDR3 has 15 amino acids. V lost 7 bases and J lost 3, with 15 bases in between. The CDR3 here is CASTPTGAPNEKLFF. In DNA, the CDR3 is TGTGCCAGCACTCCGACAGGCGCGCCTAATGAAAAACTGTTTTTT. The whole variable domain, filled in from reference TRBV2 and TRBJ1-4, reads EPEVTQTPSHQVTQMGQEVILRCVPISNHLYFYWYRQILGQKVEFLVSFYNNEISEKSEIFDDQFSVERPDGSNFTLKIRSTKLEDSAMYFCASTPTGAPNEKLFFGSGTQLSVL.

The chain recombines TRBV29-1 with TRBJ2-2, with a weak D call TRBD1 (7 bases). Germline V gene data show CDR1 as SQVTM and CDR2 as ANQGSEA. The ends were cut back, 6 bases at V and 4 bases at J, with 12 bases in the middle. The CDR3 sequence is 13 residues long. The CDR3 here is CSVNQGGTGELFF. The DNA for the CDR3 is TGCAGCGTGAATCAGGGGGGCACCGGGGAGCTGTTTTTT.